The present entry profiles one T cell receptor beta chain with its context. Antigen unknown. The germline gene is not matched at one end of the junction; a read error may be the cause. Previously described methods and listed TCR primers were used for bulk TCR libraries. MiXCR was run by TCRdb on the PCR reads, yielding one entry per CDR3 protein. The data contain nearly 650,000 distinct CDR3 sequences, 25% of them singletons. Naive CD8 library inputs spanned roughly 17,000 to 1,000,000 sorted cells and 10%, 30% or 50% RNA. Sorted naive CD8 T cells were those defined as CD8+CD4-CCR7+CD45RA+. CDR3 size: 13 residues. CDR1 MNHEY and CDR2 SVGAGI come from the germline V gene. This specimen belongs to a study of molecular identifiers for immune sequencing clone quantification. Study-wide results and caveats: Clones with over 20 RNA copies captured over 98% of effector molecules but under 1% of naive ones.

The TCR comes from a human donor in good health. Some libraries in this study had Jurkat cell RNA spiked in. The chain couples TRBV6-5 to TRBJ2-7; D gene ambiguous. The sample was naive CD8+ T cells from blood, with Jurkat cell RNA spiked in. Subset specified: FACS-sorted CD8+CD4-CCR7+CD45RA+ naive T cells. In nucleotides, the CDR3 is TGTGCCAGCAGGGAAAATTGGAACTACGCGCAGTCCTTC. This encodes CASRENWNYAQSF.